A single sample gave rise to the 5 T cell receptor beta chains below, sequenced in a study of cytomegalovirus exposure and HLA in healthy donors (dated by TCRdb to 2015 to 2018). Library creation used the immunoSEQ multiplex PCR assay. The multiplex PCR relied on a mix of 60 forward primers for TCR Vbeta segments and 13 reverse primers for TCR Jbeta segments. TCRdb holds this immuneACCESS table with in-frame rearrangements only. Some clones are missing; in checked studies, unresolved V genes explain under half, and the rest has no known cause. The sample data list roughly 190,000 clones, and about 12% of these were observed just once. The top ten clonotypes cover more than 7% of the sample. Material for sequencing was PBMCs. These receptors all stem from a middle-aged man in good health and CMV-seropositive.

The gene calls are TRBV18 and TRBJ1-2; D gene ambiguous. CDR3 length equals 15 residues. V was trimmed by 0 bases and J by 4 bases, leaving 12 bases between them. Germline V gives CDR1 KGHSH, CDR2 LQKENI. The DNA of the CDR3 is TGTGCCAGCTCACCACCGAGGGTCGAAATCTATGGCTACACCTTC. The encoded protein is CASSPPRVEIYGYTF. Combining the CDR3 with reference TRBV18 and TRBJ1-2 gives the whole variable domain NAGVMQNPRHLVRRRGQEARLRCSPMKGHSHVYWYRQLPEEGLKFMVYLQKENIIDESGMPKERFSAEFPKEGPSILRIQQVVRGDSAAYFCASSPPRVEIYGYTFGSGTRLTVV.

This clone came up a few times. This chain's CDR3 is CASSLRVTQIQETQYF. CDR3 nucleotides: TGTGCCAGCAGCTTAAGAGTGACACAGATTCAAGAGACCCAGTACTTC. The V and J genes are TRBV13 and TRBJ2-5; D not resolved. The CDR3 loop spans 16 amino acids. V gave up 2 bases and J gave up 2 bases, with 15 bases separating them. Germline-derived CDR1 and CDR2 are PRHDT and FYEKMQ (reference sequence). The variable domain in full, completed from reference TRBV13 and TRBJ2-5, reads AAGVIQSPRHLIKEKRETATLKCYPIPRHDTVYWYQQGPGQDPQFLISFYEKMQSDKGSIPDRFSAQQFSDYHSELNMSSLELGDSALYFCASSLRVTQIQETQYFGPGTRLLVL.

This clone was observed a handful of times. This same CDR3 is encoded by further DNA sequences in the sample. The rearrangement uses TRBV28 and TRBJ2-5; 9 bases match TRBD1. From germline, CDR1 is MDHEN and CDR2 SYDVKM. V lost 7 bases and J lost 5; bases outside the gene matches: 11. There are 15 residues in the CDR3. CDR3 in DNA: TGTGCCAGCACCGCCCGGACAGGGGAATGGGAGACCCAGTACTTC. Its protein product is CASTARTGEWETQYF. Variable domain in full (rest from reference TRBV28 and TRBJ2-5): DVKVTQSSRYLVKRTGEKVFLECVQDMDHENMFWYRQDPGLGLRLIYFSYDVKMKEKGDIPEGYSVSREKKERFSLILESASTNQTSMYLCASTARTGEWETQYFGPGTRLLVL.

This chain links TRBV6-5 with TRBJ1-1; no reliable D call. The CDR3 is made up of 13 amino acids. Per the germline V gene, CDR1 is MNHEY and CDR2 is SVGAGI. V was shortened by 6 bases and J by 1 base, with 9 bases between the two germline ends. CDR3 in amino acids: CASSPPGNTEAFF. The CDR3 region has the DNA TGTGCCAGCAGCCCCCCGGGGAACACTGAAGCTTTCTTT.

The CDR3 reads CASSPRTGGNTEAFF. In nucleotides, the CDR3 is TGTGCCAGCAGCCCCCGGACAGGCGGGAACACTGAAGCTTTCTTT. The chain carries TRBV11-3 and TRBJ1-1; 7 nucleotides match TRBD1. The CDR3 runs 15 residues. Trimming removed 5 bases from V and 1 base from J; junction bases left unmatched: 7. Germline assignment: CDR1 SGHNT and CDR2 YENEEA.